The entry below gives a single TCR beta chain sequence along with its context. The CDR3 runs 16 residues. After removal of 6 bases from V and 4 bases from J, the junction contained 14 bases not matched to a gene. Germline V lookup: CDR1 SEHNR, CDR2 FQNEAQ (reference sequence). Here immunoSEQ multiplex PCR was the method, and the copy in TCRdb shows in-frame clones only, minus some. The profile shows about 180,000 clones, around nine tenths of them singletons. The data originate from a study of blood T cell repertoires in COVID-19. The specimen was peripheral blood. This chain joins TRBV7-9 and TRBJ2-7; 8 bases match TRBD2. The receptor was derived from a woman in her sixties or seventies with COVID-19, enrolled during active disease. The CDR3 is CASRPYGGTREYEQYF. The CDR3 DNA is TGTGCCAGCAGGCCCTACGGGGGGACTAGGGAATACGAGCAGTACTTC.